Below are 26 T cell receptor beta chains sequenced from a single sample in a study of CD8 T cells in Susac syndrome. A quantity of roughly 0.5 to 1 ug RNA underwent reverse transcription using random hexamers. Via MiXCR, TCRdb re-called the immunoSEQ multiplex PCR reads, giving one row per CDR3 protein. The table includes about 90,000 distinct CDR3 sequences, roughly 95% detected once. Sequences were obtained from CD8+ T cells from PBMCs. The receptors shown here come from a human donor with Susac syndrome.

The chain uses TRBV5-6 and TRBJ1-1; unclear D gene. Trimming shortened V by 7 bases and J by 0 bases, and 10 bases separated the two germline ends. Germline lookup yields CDR1 SGHDT and CDR2 YYEEEE. This CDR3 spans 13 amino acids. CDR3: CASLRSLNTEAFF. The CDR3 DNA is TGTGCCAGCCTCCGGTCCTTGAACACTGAAGCTTTCTTT.

The CDR3 DNA reads TGTGCCAGCAGCCCCCGGGACAGTTCCGCAATAACCTATGGCTACACCTTC. Translated, it gives CASSPRDSSAITYGYTF. This sequence joins TRBV7-2 and TRBJ1-2, with 7 bases lining up with TRBD1. The V segment lost 5 bases and the J segment 4 bases; nucleotides outside the gene matches: 16. CDR1 is SGHTA, CDR2 FQGNSA, per germline. This CDR3 has 17 amino acids.

V gene TRBV5-1 combines with J gene TRBJ2-7; TRBD1 agrees at 12 bases. The CDR3 spans 19 residues. Germline CDR1 SGHRS, CDR2 YFSETQ. Trimming removed 4 bases from V and 4 bases from J; junction bases left unmatched: 18. The CDR3 loop is CASSLRPGTGGNSHYEQYF. CDR3 nucleotides: TGCGCCAGCAGCCTTCGTCCCGGGACAGGGGGCAACTCTCATTACGAGCAGTACTTC. Combining the CDR3 with reference TRBV5-1 and TRBJ2-7 gives the whole variable domain KAGVTQTPRYLIKTRGQQVTLSCSPISGHRSVSWYQQTPGQGLQFLFEYFSETQRNKGNFPGRFSGRQFSNSRSEMNVSTLELGDSALYLCASSLRPGTGGNSHYEQYFGPGTRLTVT.

This chain joins TRBV2 and TRBJ1-2, with D maybe TRBD1 (5 bases). Germline V lookup: CDR1 SNHLY, CDR2 FYNNEI. This CDR3 is built from 12 residues. Trimming left V 3 bases short and J 6 bases short, with 8 bases between. CDR3 in amino acids: CASSDYRNGYTF. CDR3 in DNA: TGTGCCAGCAGTGACTACAGGAATGGCTACACCTTC.

The CDR3, as DNA: TGTGCCAGCAGCGTGGGGACAGGGGATCAGCCCCAGCATTTT. It encodes CASSVGTGDQPQHF. The V gene is TRBV5-4, the J gene TRBJ1-5; 10 bases fit TRBD1. The CDR3 runs 14 residues. Germline V CDR1 and CDR2: SGHNT, YYREEE (reference sequence). V shed 4 bases, J shed 5 bases, and the junction held 3 bases outside the gene matches.

V gene TRBV20-1 combines with J gene TRBJ2-1; D is uncertain. The germline CDR1 and CDR2 sequences are DFQATT and SNEGSKA (reference sequence). The CDR3 sequence is 13 residues long. V was clipped by 3 bases and J by 2 bases, with 8 bases between them. CDR3 protein: CSARGDTYNEQFF. Here the CDR3 DNA reads TGCAGTGCTAGGGGTGACACCTACAATGAGCAGTTCTTC.

The chain recombines TRBV7-9 with TRBJ1-1; TRBD1 is a possible D gene (5 bases). The ends were cut back, 5 bases at V and 5 bases at J, with 15 bases in the middle. The V gene's germline CDR1 is SEHNR and CDR2 FQNEAQ (reference sequence). This CDR3 has 14 residues. The CDR3 DNA is TGTGCCAGCAGCATCCTCGGGGGAGTAACTGAAGCTTTCTTT. It codes for CASSILGGVTEAFF. Combining the CDR3 with reference TRBV7-9 and TRBJ1-1 gives the whole variable domain DTGVSQNPRHKITKRGQNVTFRCDPISEHNRLYWYRQTLGQGPEFLTYFQNEAQLEKSRLLSDRFSAERPKGSFSTLEIQRTEQGDSAMYLCASSILGGVTEAFFGQGTRLTVV.

This clonotype was observed a single time. The chain recombines TRBV28 with TRBJ1-5; 10 nucleotides align to TRBD1. The ends lost 5 bases at V and 5 bases at J; junction bases unmatched: 15. The germline V gene has CDR1 MDHEN and CDR2 SYDVKM. The CDR3 is 18 residues long. CDR3 sequence (DNA): TGTGCCAGCAGTCACCCCGGGACAGGGGCGGTGTTCGATCAGCCCCAGCATTTT. Amino acids: CASSHPGTGAVFDQPQHF.

A note on this clonotype: An end of the junction differs from the germline gene, which may be a read error. The chain uses TRBV7-7 and TRBJ2-5; TRBD2 matches at 9 bases. CDR1 SSHAT and CDR2 FNYEAQ come from the germline V gene (reference sequence). This CDR3 is built from 17 residues. Here the CDR3 reads CASSPFRLAAYQETQYF. CDR3 nucleotides: TGTGCTAGCAGCCCCTTTCGACTAGCGGCGTACCAAGAGACCCAGTACTTC.

The chain links TRBV11-2 to TRBJ2-7; no definite D call. Deletions cut 5 bases from V and 3 bases from J, with 14 bases between. This CDR3 is built from 14 residues. CDR1 and CDR2 (germline): SGHAT, FQNNGV. In nucleotides, the CDR3 is TGTGCCAGCAGCCCCCCCGGGCCGATCTACGAGCAGTACTTC. It encodes CASSPPGPIYEQYF.

This clonotype was found once. The genes are TRBV4-2 and TRBJ2-2; 9 bases are shared with TRBD2. This CDR3 has 15 residues. With 2 bases clipped from V and 7 bases from J, the junction kept 5 bases outside the gene matches. CDR1 is LGHNA and CDR2 is YNFKEQ in the germline V gene. As DNA, the CDR3 is TGTGCCAGCAGCCAAAGCGGGGGGATTTTCGGGGAGCTGTTTTTT. Translating it yields CASSQSGGIFGELFF.

The chain combines TRBV28 with TRBJ1-2; possibly TRBD1 for D (5 bases). Germline assignment: CDR1 MDHEN and CDR2 SYDVKM. Trimming left V 5 bases short and J 7 bases short, with 14 bases between. This CDR3 spans 13 amino acids. CDR3 loop: CASSGPRDSGYTF. CDR3 DNA sequence: TGTGCCAGCAGTGGCCCGAGGGACTCTGGCTACACCTTC.

CDR3 residues: CASRHRGSGNTIYF. The CDR3, as DNA: TGTGCCAGCAGACACAGGGGCTCTGGAAACACCATATATTTT. This chain links TRBV6-5 with TRBJ1-3, with 7 bases matching TRBD1. The ends lost 6 bases at V and 0 bases at J; junction bases unmatched: 2. CDR1 and CDR2 (germline): MNHEY, SVGAGI. This CDR3 comprises 14 residues.

The genes are TRBV30 and TRBJ1-2; possibly TRBD1 for D (5 bases). Trimming removed 2 bases from V and 8 bases from J, with 18 bases in between. The CDR3 runs to 14 residues. The germline V gene encodes CDR1 GTSNPN and CDR2 SVGIG (reference sequence). The CDR3 DNA reads as TGTGCCTGGAGTCAAGGCTCGGCAGGGTTCGGCTACACCTTC. Its protein is CAWSQGSAGFGYTF. Complete variable domain (other parts from reference TRBV30 and TRBJ1-2): SQTIHQWPATLVQPVGSPLSLECTVEGTSNPNLYWYRQAAGRGLQLLFYSVGIGQISSEVPQNLSASRPQDRQFILSSKKLLLSDSGFYLCAWSQGSAGFGYTFGSGTRLTVV.

The chain carries TRBV9 and TRBJ2-1; D not certain. The V gene lost 0 bases and the J gene lost 5 bases, with 12 bases spanning the gap. CDR3 length: 15 residues. Germline V gene data show CDR1 as SGDLS and CDR2 as YYNGEE. The CDR3: CASSVAPVLDNEQFF. For the CDR3, the DNA is TGTGCCAGCAGCGTAGCCCCGGTGTTGGACAATGAGCAGTTCTTC.

The V gene is TRBV9, the J gene TRBJ1-2; D is perhaps TRBD1 (5 bases). The length of the CDR3 is 15 residues. V lost 1 base and J lost 2, with 12 bases in between. The germline CDR1 and CDR2 sequences are SGDLS and YYNGEE. The chain's CDR3 is CASSVSGTPNYGYTF. The DNA of the CDR3 is TGTGCCAGCAGCGTAAGCGGGACCCCAAACTATGGCTACACCTTC.

The genes are TRBV24-1 and TRBJ1-5, with a weak D call TRBD1 (5 bases). From germline, CDR1 is KGHDR and CDR2 SFDVKD. The V end was cut by 3 bases, the J end by 6 bases, with 11 bases between. This CDR3 has 14 residues. The CDR3 nucleotides read TGTGCCACCAGTGATCAGTGGCAGGGTCAGCCCCAGCATTTT. This encodes CATSDQWQGQPQHF.

The CDR3 region has the DNA TGTGCCAGCAGTACCATAGGCTCGTTCTCCTACGAGCAGTACTTC. Amino acid sequence: CASSTIGSFSYEQYF. The chain employs TRBV27 and TRBJ2-7, with D hard to call. The CDR3 loop spans 15 amino acids. The germline V gene encodes CDR1 MNHEY and CDR2 SMNVEV (reference sequence). Trimming removed 5 bases at V and 0 bases at J, with 14 bases between.

J is TRBJ2-7 and V is TRBV5-4; 11 nucleotides match TRBD2. This CDR3 comprises 16 residues. The germline V gene encodes CDR1 SGHNT and CDR2 YYREEE (reference sequence). V was clipped by 4 bases and J by 1 base; unmatched bases: 7. In nucleotides, the CDR3 is TGTGCCAGCAGCCGCCCGACTAGCGGGGTATCCTACGAGCAGTACTTC. Its translation: CASSRPTSGVSYEQYF.

The chain employs TRBV6-6 and TRBJ2-7, with D uncertain. The CDR3 contains 12 residues. Trimming took off 6 bases at V and 0 bases at J, with 6 bases between the two ends. Looked up from germline, CDR1 is MNHNY and CDR2 is SVGAGI (reference sequence). The CDR3 is CASRENSYEQYF. DNA of the CDR3: TGTGCCAGCAGAGAGAACTCCTACGAGCAGTACTTC.

DNA for the CDR3: TGTGCCAGCTCAACGAACTGGGTCCCTACGGAAAAACTGTTTTTT. Its translation is CASSTNWVPTEKLFF. V usage is TRBV18 and J usage is TRBJ1-4; D gene ambiguous. With 5 bases removed from V and 8 bases from J, the gap between germline ends came to 18 bases. Germline-derived CDR1 and CDR2 are KGHSH and LQKENI. The CDR3 extends over 15 amino acids.

The chain is built from TRBV20-1 and TRBJ1-6; D is ambiguous. The CDR3 is made up of 12 amino acids. With 4 bases removed from V and 7 bases from J, the gap between germline ends came to 8 bases. Germline V gives CDR1 DFQATT, CDR2 SNEGSKA (reference sequence). The CDR3 loop is CSAKDQNSPLHF. DNA for the CDR3: TGCAGTGCTAAAGACCAGAATTCACCCCTCCACTTT.

This clonotype appeared a single time. This chain uses TRBV6-2 or TRBV6-3 with TRBJ2-3, with D tentatively TRBD2 (6 bases). This CDR3 has 17 residues. Germline CDR1 MNHEY, CDR2 SVGEGT. V dropped 4 bases and J dropped 0 bases, with 17 bases sitting between them. The CDR3 protein is CASSFGGDLGSTDTQYF. The DNA for the CDR3 is TGTGCCAGCAGTTTCGGCGGGGACCTTGGGAGCACAGATACGCAGTATTTT.

The chain couples TRBV7-3 to TRBJ1-1; D remains unclear. The length of the CDR3 is 13 residues. With 5 bases removed from V and 6 bases from J, the gap between germline ends came to 13 bases. Germline lookup yields CDR1 SGHTA and CDR2 FQGTGA. The CDR3 nucleotides read TGTGCCAGCAGCCTGGGAGGGTTGCCTGAAGCTTTCTTT. Translating it yields CASSLGGLPEAFF.

The chain combines TRBV5-1 with TRBJ2-5; TRBD2 aligns across 11 bases. Germline V CDR1 and CDR2: SGHRS, YFSETQ. The CDR3 runs 15 residues. Trimming removed 4 bases from V and 3 bases from J; junction bases left unmatched: 5. CDR3: CASSHPGLAEETQYF. The DNA for the CDR3 is TGCGCCAGCAGCCACCCGGGACTAGCGGAAGAGACCCAGTACTTC.

The rearrangement joins TRBV18 to TRBJ1-1; the D gene is possibly TRBD1 (5 bases). CDR3 length: 15 amino acids. Trimming stripped 3 bases from V and 3 bases from J, with 14 bases between. Germline CDR1 reads KGHSH; CDR2 reads LQKENI. CDR3 bases: TGTGCCAGCTCACCGCGGGCCTCGGGGGACACTGAAGCTTTCTTT. Its translation: CASSPRASGDTEAFF. Based on the CDR3 plus reference TRBV18 and TRBJ1-1, the full variable domain is NAGVMQNPRHLVRRRGQEARLRCSPMKGHSHVYWYRQLPEEGLKFMVYLQKENIIDESGMPKERFSAEFPKEGPSILRIQQVVRGDSAAYFCASSPRASGDTEAFFGQGTRLTVV.